This is a list of T cell receptor beta chains from one sample in a study of blood T cell repertoires in COVID-19. Sequenced by immunoSEQ multiplex PCR; TCRdb stores in-frame clones only, minus some. This table holds approximately 110,000 clones, around 90% found once. The material sequenced was peripheral blood. The receptors come from a man aged 45-60 years with COVID-19, enrolled during active disease. Each CDR3 is given with its conserved first and last residue. D genes are given only for firm matches. Not every row has a clone size; where given, it reads once, few, many or a size class.

j_gene | d_gene | v_gene | abundance | CDR3aa | CDR3nt
TRBJ2-1 | NA | TRBV7-2 | NA | CASSLGPYNEQFF | TGTGCCAGCAGCTTGGGGCCCTACAATGAGCAGTTCTTC
TRBJ2-1 | TRBD2 | TRBV4-3 | NA | CASSQLGSGSYNEQFF | TGCGCCAGCAGCCAATTGGGTAGCGGGAGCTACAATGAGCAGTTCTTC
TRBJ2-3 | NA | TRBV19 | NA | CASRTGKATDTQYF | TGTGCCAGCCGAACAGGGAAGGCCACAGATACGCAGTATTTT
TRBJ2-1 | NA | TRBV19 | NA | CASSNPPAASYNEQFF | TGTGCCAGTAGTAACCCCCCCGCGGCGTCCTACAATGAGCAGTTCTTC
TRBJ2-3 | NA | TRBV24-1 | NA | CATSVEDTQYF | TGTGCCACCAGTGTGGAGGATACGCAGTATTTT
TRBJ1-3 | TRBD1 | TRBV9 | once | CASSVESSGQTSGNTIYF | TGTGCCAGCAGCGTAGAGTCTTCGGGACAGACTTCTGGAAACACCATATATTTT
TRBJ1-2 | TRBD1 | TRBV3-1/TRBV3-2 | NA | CASSPTGGVYGYTF | TGTGCCAGCAGCCCGACAGGGGGCGTCTATGGCTACACCTTC
TRBJ1-2 | NA | TRBV9 | few | CASSQRGYNYGYTF | TGTGCCAGCAGCCAAAGGGGGTATAACTATGGCTACACCTTC
TRBJ2-1 | TRBD2 | TRBV30 | NA | CAWNRVAGRVNEQFF | TGTGCCTGGAATCGGGTAGCGGGAAGAGTCAATGAGCAGTTCTTC
TRBJ1-1 | NA | TRBV4-2 | NA | CASSQEGGARDTEAFF | TGTGCCAGCAGCCAGGAGGGGGGGGCGAGGGACACTGAAGCTTTCTTT
TRBJ2-7 | NA | TRBV27 | NA | CASSSHRHEQYF | TGTGCCAGCAGTTCCCACAGGCACGAGCAGTACTTC
TRBJ2-1 | NA | TRBV9 | NA | CASSVADMAYNEQFF | TGTGCCAGCAGCGTGGCTGACATGGCCTACAATGAGCAGTTCTTC
TRBJ2-3 | TRBD1 | TRBV19 | NA | CASISGTGPTDTQYF | TGTGCCAGTATTTCCGGGACAGGGCCCACAGATACGCAGTATTTT
TRBJ2-3 | NA | TRBV19 | NA | CASSIGGGTDTQYF | TGTGCCAGTAGTATCGGAGGCGGCACAGATACGCAGTATTTT
TRBJ2-5 | TRBD1 | TRBV5-1 | NA | CASSPGQVQGETQYF | TGCGCCAGCAGCCCCGGACAGGTTCAAGGGGAGACCCAGTACTTC
TRBJ2-7 | TRBD1 | TRBV29-1 | NA | CSVTSDRGSYEQYF | TGCAGCGTTACTTCCGACAGGGGGTCCTACGAGCAGTACTTC
TRBJ2-1 | NA | TRBV3-1/TRBV3-2 | once | CASSRANEQFF | TGTGCCAGCAGCCGGGCTAATGAGCAGTTCTTC
TRBJ2-3 | TRBD2 | TRBV7-2 | NA | CASSLTAASGRAGTDTQYF | TGTGCCAGCAGCTTAACTGCCGCTAGCGGGAGGGCCGGAACAGATACGCAGTATTTT
TRBJ2-1 | TRBD2 | TRBV7-2 | NA | CASSGDSGRAHNEQFF | TGTGCCAGCAGCGGCGATAGCGGGAGGGCCCACAATGAGCAGTTCTTC
TRBJ2-4 | TRBD1 | TRBV28 | NA | CASSSTGGGNIQYF | TGTGCCAGCAGTTCGACAGGGGGCGGAAACATTCAGTACTTC
TRBJ2-1 | NA | TRBV6-5 | NA | CASAEGPHNEQFF | TGTGCCAGCGCGGAGGGCCCCCACAATGAGCAGTTCTTC
TRBJ2-2 | NA | TRBV19 | NA | CASRGLRGTGELFF | TGTGCCAGTAGGGGTCTGCGGGGCACCGGGGAGCTGTTTTTT
TRBJ1-2 | TRBD1 | TRBV28 | NA | CASSFQGADYGYTF | TGTGCCAGCAGTTTTCAGGGGGCGGACTATGGCTACACCTTC
TRBJ2-3 | TRBD1 | TRBV28 | NA | CASRPGTGGDTQYF | TGTGCCAGCAGGCCCGGGACAGGGGGAGATACGCAGTATTTT
TRBJ2-1 | TRBD2 | TRBV5-4 | once | CASSQIGLAGGYEQFF | TGTGCCAGCAGCCAAATAGGACTAGCGGGAGGTTATGAGCAGTTCTTC
TRBJ2-2 | TRBD2 | TRBV2 | NA | CASRRTSGDTGELFF | TGTGCCAGCCGAAGGACTAGCGGAGACACCGGGGAGCTGTTTTTT
TRBJ2-5 | TRBD1 | TRBV11-2 | NA | CASSYPGQQRTQYF | TGTGCCAGCAGCTACCCGGGACAGCAAAGGACCCAGTACTTC
TRBJ2-7 | TRBD2 | TRBV3-1/TRBV3-2 | NA | CASSPGQGLADYEQYF | TGTGCCAGCAGCCCTGGTCAGGGACTAGCTGATTACGAGCAGTACTTC
TRBJ1-1 | TRBD1 | TRBV6-1 | NA | CASSDPPRTGPYTEAFF | TGTGCCAGCAGTGATCCCCCCCGGACAGGGCCGTACACTGAAGCTTTCTTT
TRBJ2-3 | TRBD2 | TRBV20-1 | NA | CSASSGFSTDTQYF | TGCAGTGCGAGTAGCGGGTTTAGCACAGATACGCAGTATTTT
TRBJ2-4 | TRBD1 | TRBV5-1 | NA | CASSRSGTGENIQYF | TGCGCCAGCAGCCGGTCCGGGACAGGGGAAAACATTCAGTACTTC
TRBJ2-7 | NA | TRBV3-1/TRBV3-2 | once | CASSQGPAEQYF | TGTGCCAGCAGCCAAGGGCCTGCCGAGCAGTACTTC
TRBJ2-5 | TRBD2 | TRBV6-5 | once | CASKGFSGSGKTQYF | TGTGCCAGCAAGGGGTTTAGCGGGAGCGGAAAGACCCAGTACTTC
TRBJ2-5 | TRBD1 | TRBV7-2 | NA | CASSRDRQETQYF | TGTGCCAGCAGCCGGGACAGACAAGAGACCCAGTACTTC
TRBJ2-7 | TRBD1 | TRBV5-1 | NA | CASSPSWTGDAQYF | TGCGCCAGCAGCCCGAGCTGGACAGGGGACGCCCAGTACTTC
TRBJ1-1 | TRBD1 | TRBV6-5 | NA | CASFGTANTEAFF | TGTGCCAGCTTCGGGACAGCGAACACTGAAGCTTTCTTT
TRBJ1-4 | TRBD1 | TRBV7-2 | NA | CASSKGQGAGEKLFF | TGTGCCAGCAGCAAAGGACAGGGGGCCGGTGAAAAACTGTTTTTT
TRBJ2-5 | TRBD2 | TRBV27 | once | CASSRLAGGGETQYF | TGTGCCAGCAGCCGACTAGCGGGAGGAGGAGAGACCCAGTACTTC
TRBJ2-1 | TRBD2 | TRBV5-1 | once | CASSLAGGSFEQFF | TGCGCCAGCAGCTTGGCCGGCGGGAGCTTTGAGCAGTTCTTC
TRBJ2-5 | TRBD2 | TRBV10-3 | NA | CAISERWLAGNQETQYF | TGTGCCATCAGTGAGAGGTGGCTAGCGGGGAACCAAGAGACCCAGTACTTC
TRBJ1-1 | TRBD1 | TRBV7-9 | NA | CASSPGGRAFF | TGTGCCAGCAGCCCAGGGGGTAGGGCTTTCTTT